This T cell receptor (beta chain) was captured in a study of human T cells and chemical hapten exposure. Germline V gives CDR1 MGHRA, CDR2 YSYEKL. This CDR3 comprises 15 residues. The germline V and J ends were trimmed by 1 base and 7 bases, with 15 bases remaining between them. Unique molecular identifiers were attached to individual cDNA molecules during library preparation. Authors' processing steps: Samples ranged from about 23,224 to 690,600 TCRs, with a median of roughly 93,000. TCRdb re-analysed the RACE reads in MiXCR, keeping a single row per CDR3 protein. In this record, the V and J calls reflect TCRdb's handling and not the investigators' own analysis. The profile shows approximately 160,000 distinct CDR3 sequences, 25% to 35% of them singletons. A remark on this clonotype: Its antigen is not identified.

Time point given: patch test 3, about 24 weeks after DPC sensitization. The treatment was: therapeutic diphenylcyclopropenone sensitization with weekly scalp DPC. Notes on the study in general: In the PT1 data, expanded TCR counts showed a positive correlation with patch test score. Expanded TCRs showed more large CDR3 clusters than pre-sensitization or healthy control sets.

This sequence was found in a woman between 18 and 29 years old with alopecia areata. Some clones in this sample may be carry-over from other donors' samples. The genes are TRBV4-1 and TRBJ2-3; no definite D call. Sequences were derived from whole blood, sampled in connection with sensitization to the hapten diphenylcyclopropenone (DPC). DNA of the CDR3: TGCGCCAGCAGCCAAGCGGCGGTAGTCCGGAATACGCAGTATTTT. Residues: CASSQAAVVRNTQYF.